This entry describes one T cell receptor (beta chain). Its target is not known. Researchers ran the PCR with 60 Vbeta and 13 Jbeta primers. The protocol was immunoSEQ multiplex PCR, while the TCRdb copy is restricted to in-frame clones and leaves out a portion. This table holds under 200,000 clones, about 68% found once. These data originate in a study of cytomegalovirus exposure and HLA in healthy donors. Study-level information: As an earlier analysis found, about 190 million T cells yielded fewer than 130 million unique TCR beta sequences. Overall study findings and caveats: Accurate predictions that matched the HLA-A and HLA-B alleles of most subjects were reportedly made from TCR beta sequences. TCR beta V segments were, for the most part, productive about 87% or about 30% of the time in an earlier analysis.

This clonotype was obtained from a female donor in good health and CMV-seronegative. Material: PBMCs.

CDR3 in DNA: TGTGCCAGCAGCTTAAGGGGAGGAAATCAGCCCCAGCATTTT. This encodes CASSLRGGNQPQHF. This chain links TRBV7-6 with TRBJ1-5; tentative D call: TRBD1 (5 bases). The V gene lost 2 bases and the J gene lost 4 bases, with 9 bases spanning the gap. The germline gives CDR1 SGHVS, CDR2 FNYEAQ. This CDR3 contains 14 residues.